This passage covers 20 T cell receptor beta chains from one sample sequenced in a study of metastatic and nonmetastatic thyroid tumors. Using MiXCR, TCRdb re-called clones from the PCR reads. The data show roughly 81,000 clones, roughly 8.6% seen once. All patients reached thyroid surgery having received no treatment beforehand. Material for sequencing was blood. Receptors originate from a female donor with papillary thyroid cancer or a benign thyroid nodule (not recorded which). Some clones in this sample may be carry-over from other donors' samples.

The CDR3 coding sequence is TGTGCCAGCAACCGCGACAGGGCGAACACTGAAGCTTTCTTT. Its translation is CASNRDRANTEAFF. The chain carries TRBV6-1 and TRBJ1-1, with 7 positions matching TRBD1. With V trimmed by 7 bases and J by 1 base, 6 bases remained unmatched. Germline V gives CDR1 MNHNS, CDR2 SASEGT. The CDR3 has 14 amino acids.

Of note for this clone: A single base separates this from a much larger clone, so it may be a read error. The chain employs TRBV5-1 and TRBJ2-5, with D possibly being TRBD2 (7 bases). This CDR3 has 14 amino acids. Germline CDR1 reads SGHRS; CDR2 reads YFSETQ. CDR3 sequence reads: CASSPGGPQDTQYF. In nucleotides, the CDR3 is TGCGCCAGCAGCCCGGGGGGCCCCCAAGATACCCAGTACTTC.

This clone was seen ten or more times. The genes are TRBV12-3 or TRBV12-4 and TRBJ2-1; TRBD2 matches at 7 bases. There are 16 residues in the CDR3. V was pared by 4 bases and J by 8 bases, with 14 bases of the junction left unmatched. As DNA, the CDR3 is TGTGCCAGCAGTTCCTCCGGGACTACTATCCCTCATGAGCAGTTCTTC. Its translation is CASSSSGTTIPHEQFF.

This clone was counted ten times or more. The chain uses TRBV14 and TRBJ2-5, with D hard to call. Trimming pared 0 bases from V and 5 bases from J, leaving 4 bases between. Germline V gene sequence: CDR1 SGHDN, CDR2 FVKESK. The CDR3 loop spans 12 amino acids. The CDR3 DNA sequence: TGTGCCAGCAGCCAAGATGGCGAGACCCAGTACTTC. This codes for CASSQDGETQYF.

There are a few counts of this clone. V is TRBV6-9 and J is TRBJ2-7, with D perhaps matching TRBD2 (6 bases). Trimming stripped 2 bases from V and 2 bases from J, with 13 bases between. CDR1 and CDR2 from the germline V gene are MNHGY and SVAAGI. CDR3 length: 15 residues. The CDR3 DNA follows: TGTGCCAGCAGTTATGGAGGAGGGCGGGCCTACGAGCAGTACTTC. Translating it yields CASSYGGGRAYEQYF.

The sample holds many counts of this clone. This rearrangement joins TRBV14 to TRBJ2-6; D perhaps matches TRBD1 (5 bases). The CDR3 runs 16 residues. Germline V lookup: CDR1 SGHDN, CDR2 FVKESK. The V gene lost 1 base and the J gene lost 3 bases, with 10 bases spanning the gap. The CDR3 region has the DNA TGTGCCAGCAGCCAAGGGCAGGGATATGGGGCCAACGTCCTGACTTTC. Protein sequence: CASSQGQGYGANVLTF.

This clone occurred a few times. The rearrangement uses TRBV29-1 and TRBJ2-4; no clear D. CDR3 length equals 13 residues. The germline V and J ends were trimmed by 3 bases and 7 bases, with 13 bases remaining between them. The germline gives CDR1 SQVTM, CDR2 ANQGSEA. CDR3 protein: CSVEAPIGNIQYF. CDR3 DNA sequence: TGCAGCGTTGAGGCCCCGATAGGGAACATTCAGTACTTC.

This clone was detected ten times or more. Other DNA variants within this sample encode the same CDR3. The V call is TRBV7-3, the J call TRBJ1-1, with unresolved D. This CDR3 region has 12 residues. Germline CDR1 reads SGHTA; CDR2 reads FQGTGA. Trimming took 6 bases from V and 5 from J, leaving 10 bases between them. CDR3 nucleotides: TGTGCCAGCAGTCACCCCGGAACTGAAGCTTTCTTT. This encodes CASSHPGTEAFF.

A word on this clone: A much bigger clone sits one base away, suggesting this may be a read error. V usage is TRBV20-1 and J usage is TRBJ1-1, with D possibly matching TRBD1 (5 bases). The CDR3 sequence is 12 residues long. Trimming removed 3 bases from V and 2 bases from J, with 7 bases in between. Germline loops: CDR1 DFQATT, CDR2 SNEGSKA (reference sequence). The CDR3 loop reads CSARGGNTEAFF. The CDR3 DNA sequence: TGCAGTGCTAGGGGGGGTAACACTGAAGCTTTCTTT.

This clone has at least ten counts. The rearrangement uses TRBV2 and TRBJ2-3; D is unresolved. The CDR3 runs 15 residues. Deletions cut 0 bases from V and 3 bases from J, with 10 bases between. CDR1 and CDR2 from the germline V gene are SNHLY and FYNNEI. The CDR3 reads CASSEASSVTDTQYF. DNA for the CDR3: TGTGCCAGCAGTGAAGCTAGTTCAGTAACAGATACGCAGTATTTT.

In its sample, this clone was seen many times. The chain links TRBV9 to TRBJ1-1; TRBD1 aligns across 10 bases. Trimming at V came to 3 bases and at J to 0 bases, leaving 8 bases not matched to a gene. There are 17 residues in the CDR3. Looked up from germline, CDR1 is SGDLS and CDR2 is YYNGEE. The CDR3 loop is CASSGPRDRGLNTEAFF. CDR3 bases: TGTGCCAGCAGCGGCCCCCGGGACAGGGGTTTGAACACTGAAGCTTTCTTT.

This clone was counted ten times or more. The gene calls are TRBV3-1 and TRBJ1-1; D not resolved. V was pared by 4 bases and J by 0 bases, with 9 bases between. Germline CDR1 LGHDT, CDR2 YNNKEL (reference sequence). The CDR3 spans 14 residues. The CDR3 DNA sequence: TGTGCCAGCAGCCTCGCAGCCGTGAACACTGAAGCTTTCTTT. Its translation is CASSLAAVNTEAFF.

This clone was observed a few times. V usage is TRBV2 and J usage is TRBJ1-1, with D perhaps matching TRBD1 (5 bases). Germline V CDR1 and CDR2: SNHLY, FYNNEI. V was trimmed by 11 bases and J by 8 bases, leaving 15 bases between them. This CDR3 is 11 amino acids long. CDR3 sequence: CAGTPGLEAFF. As DNA, the CDR3 is TGTGCCGGCACCCCAGGGTTAGAAGCTTTCTTT.

The sample holds a few counts of this clone. A read error is possible here, since a much larger clone lies one base away. Other nucleotide sequences from this sample produce the same CDR3. The chain combines TRBV27 with TRBJ2-3; TRBD2 might be the D (5 bases). The V end lost 8 bases, the J end lost 6 bases, and 9 bases lay between the germline ends. The CDR3 is made up of 11 amino acids. Germline values: CDR1 MNHEY, CDR2 SMNVEV (reference sequence). In nucleotides, the CDR3 is TGTGCCAGCCGGGGTGAGGATACGCAGTATTTT. As protein: CASRGEDTQYF.

The V and J genes are TRBV20-1 and TRBJ1-1, with a possible D match to TRBD1 (5 bases). In germline, CDR1 is DFQATT, CDR2 SNEGSKA (reference sequence). This CDR3 has 13 residues. V was shortened by 4 bases and J by 0 bases, with 9 bases between the two germline ends. The CDR3 coding sequence is TGCAGTGCTATAGGACACTTGAACACTGAAGCTTTCTTT. Its protein is CSAIGHLNTEAFF.

The CDR3 is CASARGNYGYTF. The CDR3 DNA is TGTGCCAGCGCAAGGGGGAACTATGGCTACACCTTC. This chain links TRBV3-1 with TRBJ1-2; perhaps TRBD1 as D (6 bases). Germline values: CDR1 LGHDT, CDR2 YNNKEL (reference sequence). This CDR3 has 12 amino acids. V lost 8 bases, J lost 2 bases, and 9 bases lay in between. The full variable domain, its missing parts supplied by reference TRBV3-1 and TRBJ1-2, is DTAVSQTPKYLVTQMGNDKSIKCEQNLGHDTMYWYKQDSKKFLKIMFSYNNKELIINETVPNRFSPKSPDKAHLNLHINSLELGDSAVYFCASARGNYGYTFGSGTRLTVV.

This clone was recorded at least ten times. The chain links TRBV6-5 to TRBJ2-7; 9 bases match TRBD2. Trimming removed 1 base from V and 2 bases from J; junction bases left unmatched: 15. Germline V gene lookup returns CDR1 MNHEY and CDR2 SVGAGI. The CDR3 has 19 residues. The CDR3, as DNA: TGTGCCAGCAGTTACTTGACCGGGACTAGCAGGGGGATTACCTACGAGCAGTACTTC. It encodes CASSYLTGTSRGITYEQYF.

For this clone: A much larger clone differs from this one at a single base, so this may be a read error. In the same sample, other DNA sequences code for this CDR3. The J gene is TRBJ2-1, the V gene TRBV7-6, with 8 positions matching TRBD2. V trimming: 4 bases; J trimming: 7 bases; junction bases outside the gene matches: 18. The CDR3 totals 18 residues. Germline V gene sequence: CDR1 SGHVS, CDR2 FNYEAQ. In DNA, the CDR3 is TGTGCCAGCAGCTACGATTTCCCATCCGGGACTAGTGGGAATGAGCAGTTCTTC. It specifies CASSYDFPSGTSGNEQFF.

In its sample, this clone was seen a few times. This sequence joins TRBV6-5 and TRBJ2-2; D may be TRBD1 or TRBD2 (6 bases each). Germline V gives CDR1 MNHEY, CDR2 SVGAGI. The CDR3 spans 15 residues. Between the trimmed V and J ends, which lost 4 bases and 1 base, there was a span of 10 bases. The CDR3, as DNA: TGTGCCAGCAGTTCGGGGGCGGGGAACACCGGGGAGCTGTTTTTT. As protein: CASSSGAGNTGELFF.

This clone was seen ten or more times. The chain joins TRBV7-2 to TRBJ2-3, with D unclear. The CDR3 contains 12 residues. V lost 2 bases and J 3 bases, leaving 3 bases between the germline ends. Looked up from germline, CDR1 is SGHTA and CDR2 is FQGNSA. CDR3 in DNA: TGTGCCAGCAGCTTATCAACAGATACGCAGTATTTT. Residues: CASSLSTDTQYF. Supplemented by reference TRBV7-2 and TRBJ2-3, the full variable domain reads GAGVSQSPSNKVTEKGKDVELRCDPISGHTALYWYRQSLGQGLEFLIYFQGNSAPDKSGLPSDRFSAERTGGSVSTLTIQRTQQEDSAVYLCASSLSTDTQYFGPGTRLTVL.